The TCR beta chain under discussion was sequenced for a study of T cells in Graves' hyperthyroidism and ophthalmopathy. Disease duration was under 3 months in the ophthalmopathy patients, who also had a Clinical Activity Score of at least 3 and a NOSPECS grade of at least 4. Many counts were recorded for this clonotype. Using RNA transcripts as the source, TCR beta CDR3 regions were amplified. Carried out on the TCR CDR3, a first-round RT-PCR used the HTBI primer set. One entry per CDR3 protein results from TCRdb running MiXCR on the multiplex PCR reads. The sample holds 500,000 to 650,000 distinct CDR3 sequences; roughly 15% are singletons and the top ten take roughly an eighth. The sequenced sample was blood. The receptor was derived from a woman between 50 and 59 years old with Graves' ophthalmopathy.

As DNA, the CDR3 is TGCAGTGCTAGTGGGGCTAGCTACGAGCAGTACTTC. It is translated as CSASGASYEQYF. The chain links TRBV20-1 to TRBJ2-7, with D tentatively TRBD1 (5 bases). Germline V gene sequence: CDR1 DFQATT, CDR2 SNEGSKA (reference sequence). The CDR3 has 12 residues. V shed 3 bases and J shed 3 bases, with 9 bases lying between them.